This T cell receptor (beta chain) was identified in a study of cytomegalovirus exposure and HLA in healthy donors. Study-wide results and limits: According to the study, around 160 TCR beta chains were cytomegalovirus-associated.

This PCR relied on a set of 60 Vbeta primers and 13 Jbeta primers. Clones were read by immunoSEQ multiplex PCR, and TCRdb kept only the in-frame ones, dropping some. This table holds around 180,000 clones, 81% found once. A word on this clone: Antigen: not known.

This CDR3 has 16 amino acids. Germline values: CDR1 MDHEN, CDR2 SYDVKM. V dropped 6 bases and J dropped 2 bases, with 19 bases sitting between them. The receptor comes from a man aged 18-30 years in good health and CMV-seronegative. The J gene is TRBJ1-1, the V gene TRBV28, with a weak D call TRBD1 (6 bases). Material for sequencing was PBMCs. The CDR3 coding sequence is TGTGCCAGCAGGCCGCCGGGGGGGGCCATAAACACTGAAGCTTTCTTT. It translates to CASRPPGGAINTEAFF.